These 31 T cell receptor beta chains were all obtained from the same sample, sequenced in a study of blood T cells in healthy people across ages. With a J-beta primer mix and a sample-barcoded 5' primer, a second PCR ran about 6 to 11 cycles. TCRdb ran MiXCR on the 5' RACE reads and lists one entry per CDR3 protein. Here the sample spans about 1.1 million distinct CDR3 sequences, under 40% being singletons. Source material: blood. These receptor sequences come from a young man in good health.

This rearrangement joins TRBV20-1 to TRBJ1-5; TRBD1 aligns across 7 bases. In germline, CDR1 is DFQATT, CDR2 SNEGSKA (reference sequence). The V gene end was trimmed by 5 bases and the J gene end by 5 bases; junction bases not matched to a gene: 3. This CDR3 contains 12 residues. CDR3 sequence: CSARQGYQPQHF. DNA of the CDR3: TGCAGTGCTCGACAGGGTTATCAGCCCCAGCATTTT.

The sample holds a few counts of this clonotype. The chain couples TRBV6-5 to TRBJ2-1; 7 nucleotides line up with TRBD2. V shed 2 bases and J 6 bases; nucleotides not matched to a gene: 7. The V gene's germline CDR1 is MNHEY and CDR2 SVGAGI. The CDR3 runs 15 residues. The CDR3 protein is CASSYLGLGANEQFF. The CDR3 DNA sequence: TGTGCCAGCAGTTACCTTGGACTAGGGGCCAATGAGCAGTTCTTC.

This clonotype was observed a handful of times. The chain carries TRBV12-3 or TRBV12-4 and TRBJ1-1; D uncertain. V lost 6 bases and J lost 4, with 18 bases in between. The CDR3 totals 15 residues. The DNA for the CDR3 is TGTGCCAGCAGCCTGATATTTGGTCTGGGCACTGAAGCTTTCTTT. Protein sequence: CASSLIFGLGTEAFF.

J is TRBJ1-1 and V is TRBV7-3, with D unclear. Germline V gene sequence: CDR1 SGHTA, CDR2 FQGTGA. This CDR3 has 15 residues. Trimming stripped 5 bases from V and 1 base from J, with 14 bases between. CDR3 DNA: TGTGCCAGCAGCCCTAACCCGGGAGAGAACACTGAAGCTTTCTTT. The encoded protein is CASSPNPGENTEAFF.

This rearrangement joins TRBV9 to TRBJ1-3; D remains ambiguous. The CDR3 extends over 14 amino acids. Trimming removed 6 bases from V and 4 bases from J, with 14 bases in between. In germline, CDR1 is SGDLS, CDR2 YYNGEE. CDR3 in amino acids: CASNPDLPGNTIYF. The DNA for the CDR3 is TGTGCCAGCAACCCGGACCTACCGGGAAACACCATATATTTT.

This clonotype was detected many times. The rearrangement links TRBV20-1 to TRBJ2-1, with D maybe TRBD2 (6 bases). The CDR3 spans 15 residues. Germline-derived CDR1 and CDR2 are DFQATT and SNEGSKA (reference sequence). V lost 0 bases to trimming and J lost 7 bases, with 16 bases between them. The DNA of the CDR3 is TGCAGTGCTAGAGATTATCTGCGGGGTAAAAATGAGCAGTTCTTC. Its translation is CSARDYLRGKNEQFF.

This clonotype was seen only a few times. V and J are TRBV12-5 and TRBJ1-2, with D perhaps matching TRBD1 (5 bases). V was pared by 6 bases and J by 3 bases, with 14 bases between. In germline, CDR1 is LGHNT, CDR2 FRNRAP. The CDR3 sequence is 14 residues long. DNA for the CDR3: TGTGCTAGTGGCCCCGGGACGAGAGACTATGGCTACACCTTC. Translation: CASGPGTRDYGYTF.

In this sample, this clonotype turned up a few times. V gene TRBV7-2 combines with J gene TRBJ1-1, with D uncertain. Looked up from germline, CDR1 is SGHTA and CDR2 is FQGNSA. The CDR3 is 14 amino acids. With 3 bases removed from V and 1 base from J, the gap between germline ends came to 9 bases. The CDR3 DNA is TGTGCCAGCAGCTTCACCTCTCCGAACACTGAAGCTTTCTTT. Its protein product is CASSFTSPNTEAFF.

V gene TRBV7-3 combines with J gene TRBJ2-1; 7 nucleotides line up with TRBD1. Germline lookup yields CDR1 SGHTA and CDR2 FQGTGA. The CDR3 has 13 amino acids. J was trimmed by 5 bases and V by 4 bases; bases with no gene match: 2. The CDR3 reads CASSWDSDNEQFF. Here the CDR3 DNA reads TGTGCCAGCAGCTGGGACAGTGACAATGAGCAGTTCTTC.

A remark on this clonotype: One junction end does not reproduce the germline sequence, and a read error may be involved. The rearrangement joins TRBV7-2 to TRBJ2-1; D is possibly TRBD2 (7 bases). The CDR3 spans 16 residues. CDR1 is SGHTA and CDR2 is FQGNSA in the germline V gene. Written as DNA, the CDR3 is TGTGCCAGCAGCTTTCTCCCGGGGGGCTCCTACGATGAGCAGTTCTTC. It translates to CASSFLPGGSYDEQFF.

This clonotype was picked up a small number of times. The chain employs TRBV4-3 and TRBJ2-1; tentatively, D is TRBD2 (5 bases). Germline-derived CDR1 and CDR2 are LGHNA and YSLEER. Deletions cut 1 base from V and 2 bases from J, with 15 bases between. The CDR3 has 17 residues. CDR3 loop: CASSQGLTGITYNEQFF. CDR3 DNA sequence: TGCGCCAGCAGCCAAGGGCTGACCGGGATAACCTACAATGAGCAGTTCTTC.

This clonotype showed up just a few times. The genes are TRBV2 and TRBJ2-5, with D unclear. The CDR3 sequence is 14 residues long. Looked up from germline, CDR1 is SNHLY and CDR2 is FYNNEI. V lost 0 bases, J lost 0 bases, and 5 bases lay in between. CDR3 amino acids: CASSEAGDQETQYF. Written as DNA, the CDR3 is TGTGCCAGCAGTGAAGCTGGGGACCAAGAGACCCAGTACTTC.

V usage is TRBV4-1 and J usage is TRBJ1-2; 9 bases match TRBD1. With 6 bases clipped from V and 6 bases from J, the junction kept 8 bases outside the gene matches. CDR3 length equals 14 residues. Germline V CDR1 and CDR2: MGHRA, YSYEKL. The CDR3 sequence: CASSLGTGTNGYTF. Written as DNA, the CDR3 is TGCGCCAGCAGTTTGGGGACAGGGACCAATGGCTACACCTTC.

This clonotype was counted a few times. One end of the junction varies from germline; a read error may be responsible. J is TRBJ2-7 and V is TRBV29-1; 8 positions match TRBD1. CDR1 is SQVTM, CDR2 ANQGSEA, per germline. This CDR3 region has 13 residues. CDR3 loop: CSVEGTGTYDQYF. As DNA, the CDR3 is TGCAGCGTTGAAGGGACAGGGACTTACGATCAGTACTTC.

The gene calls are TRBV7-9 and TRBJ2-3; D is undetermined. The CDR3 extends over 16 amino acids. With 5 bases removed from V and 0 bases from J, the gap between germline ends came to 15 bases. Germline V gene sequence: CDR1 SEHNR, CDR2 FQNEAQ (reference sequence). For the CDR3, the DNA is TGTGCCAGCAGCCCCGGTTGGCATCCTAGCACAGATACGCAGTATTTT. Amino acid sequence: CASSPGWHPSTDTQYF.

The rearrangement uses TRBV2 and TRBJ1-4; 7 nucleotides line up with TRBD1. The J segment lost 8 bases and the V segment lost 5 bases, leaving 11 bases of the junction unmatched. The V gene's germline CDR1 is SNHLY and CDR2 FYNNEI. The CDR3 runs to 15 residues. The CDR3 reads CASSWTGIVGEKLFF. For the CDR3, the DNA is TGTGCCAGCAGTTGGACAGGCATAGTAGGAGAAAAACTGTTTTTT. Looking up the rest from reference TRBV2 and TRBJ1-4 gives the full variable domain: EPEVTQTPSHQVTQMGQEVILRCVPISNHLYFYWYRQILGQKVEFLVSFYNNEISEKSEIFDDQFSVERPDGSNFTLKIRSTKLEDSAMYFCASSWTGIVGEKLFFGSGTQLSVL.

The rearrangement uses TRBV28 and TRBJ2-5, with 8 bases fitting TRBD1. Germline loops: CDR1 MDHEN, CDR2 SYDVKM. CDR3 length equals 14 residues. V trimming: 5 bases; J trimming: 3 bases; junction bases outside the gene matches: 5. CDR3 loop: CASSPNRGEETQYF. CDR3 nucleotide sequence: TGTGCCAGCAGTCCTAACAGGGGGGAAGAGACCCAGTACTTC.

Turning to this clonotype: A much bigger clone sits one base away, suggesting this may be a read error. V gene TRBV4-3 combines with J gene TRBJ2-5; D is perhaps TRBD1 or TRBD2 (5 bases each). The CDR3 runs to 14 residues. Germline values: CDR1 LGHNA, CDR2 YSLEER. The CDR3 DNA reads as TGCGCCAGCAGCACGGGAACAGGAAGAGAGGCCCAGTACTTC. This translates into CASSTGTGREAQYF.

This clonotype was seen a few times. CDR3 in amino acids: CASSSEGVSFYEQYF. As DNA, the CDR3 is TGTGCCAGCAGTTCCGAGGGGGTTTCTTTTTACGAGCAGTACTTC. The chain combines TRBV27 with TRBJ2-7, with D perhaps TRBD1 (6 bases). The germline V gene has CDR1 MNHEY and CDR2 SMNVEV (reference sequence). Trimming cost V 4 bases and J 4 bases, with 17 bases left between them. The CDR3 totals 15 residues.

J is TRBJ1-2 and V is TRBV20-1, with a weak D call TRBD1 (6 bases). There are 14 residues in the CDR3. CDR1 and CDR2 (germline): DFQATT, SNEGSKA (reference sequence). V lost 1 base to trimming and J lost 1 base, with 10 bases between them. The CDR3 reads CSARGTDINYGYTF. As DNA, the CDR3 is TGCAGTGCTAGAGGGACAGATATTAACTATGGCTACACCTTC.

The rearrangement uses TRBV6-2 or TRBV6-3 and TRBJ2-1, with D unresolved. The J call is uncertain, as TRBJ2-7 better fits the DNA end. Looked up from germline, CDR1 is MNHEY and CDR2 is SVGEGT. This CDR3 region has 15 residues. The CDR3 loop reads CAHPSYLFSYNEQYF. CDR3 coding DNA: TGTGCTCATCCCTCGTATCTGTTCTCCTACAATGAGCAGTACTTC.

This clonotype appeared a few times. The chain uses TRBV12-3 or TRBV12-4 and TRBJ1-2, with D possibly matching TRBD1 (5 bases). The V and J ends lost 6 bases and 6 bases respectively, with 11 bases between them. This CDR3 comprises 12 residues. CDR3 region: CASRRGMDGYTF. The CDR3 DNA reads as TGTGCCAGCAGAAGGGGAATGGATGGCTACACCTTC.

The chain links TRBV20-1 to TRBJ2-3; D possibly corresponds to TRBD1 (5 bases). Germline V gives CDR1 DFQATT, CDR2 SNEGSKA (reference sequence). This CDR3 contains 13 residues. The V end was cut by 6 bases, the J end by 4 bases, with 14 bases between. The chain's CDR3 is CSATRGNADTQYF. DNA for the CDR3: TGCAGTGCCACAAGGGGCAACGCAGATACGCAGTATTTT.

The chain recombines TRBV27 with TRBJ1-1; TRBD1 matches at 7 bases. The trim removed 5 bases at V and 1 base at J, leaving 7 bases unmatched. This CDR3 spans 15 amino acids. CDR1 is MNHEY and CDR2 is SMNVEV in the germline V gene (reference sequence). CDR3: CASSPYRTGNTEAFF. In nucleotides, the CDR3 is TGTGCCAGCAGTCCCTACCGGACAGGGAACACTGAAGCTTTCTTT.

Concerning this clonotype: One end of the junction varies from germline; a read error may be responsible. This rearrangement joins TRBV15 to TRBJ1-1; D remains unclear. Germline loops: CDR1 LNHNV, CDR2 YYDKDF (reference sequence). CDR3 length equals 13 residues. Here the CDR3 reads CAASRDITMEAFF. CDR3 nucleotide sequence: TGTGCCGCCAGCAGAGATATTACGATGGAAGCTTTCTTT.

This clonotype was seen a handful of times. This chain connects TRBV2 to TRBJ2-3; possible D gene TRBD1, 6 bases. Germline lookup yields CDR1 SNHLY and CDR2 FYNNEI. The CDR3 is 15 residues long. V was cut by 6 bases and J by 0 bases, with 13 bases left in between. The CDR3 sequence: CASSNRELSTDTQYF. The DNA of the CDR3 is TGTGCCAGCAGCAACAGGGAATTGAGCACAGATACGCAGTATTTT.

The chain couples TRBV12-5 to TRBJ1-1; perhaps TRBD1 as D (6 bases). The CDR3 sequence is 16 residues long. Germline V gives CDR1 LGHNT, CDR2 FRNRAP. Trimming pared 4 bases from V and 6 bases from J, leaving 21 bases between. The chain's CDR3 is CASGSNDYREGAEAFF. CDR3 coding DNA: TGTGCTAGTGGTTCTAACGATTACAGGGAAGGAGCTGAAGCTTTCTTT.

This clonotype was seen more than once but under ten times. The V and J genes are TRBV20-1 and TRBJ2-7, with 7 positions matching TRBD1. Germline V gene data show CDR1 as DFQATT and CDR2 as SNEGSKA (reference sequence). V lost 6 bases, J lost 3 bases, and 5 bases stayed unmatched. The CDR3 spans 12 residues. CDR3 DNA sequence: TGCAGTGCAAAAACAGGGGACTACGAGCAGTACTTC. Encoded protein: CSAKTGDYEQYF.

This clonotype was detected a few times. The chain couples TRBV29-1 to TRBJ2-5, with 10 positions matching TRBD1. This CDR3 has 14 residues. Trimming cost V 6 bases and J 4 bases; bases outside gene matches: 8. Germline CDR1 is SQVTM and CDR2 is ANQGSEA. The CDR3 sequence is CSVDVRQGAETQYF. In DNA form, the CDR3 reads TGCAGCGTCGATGTGAGACAGGGGGCAGAGACCCAGTACTTC.

This clonotype was seen only a few times. The chain has TRBV7-2 and TRBJ2-5; D unclear. The CDR3 consists of 13 residues. V lost 5 bases to trimming and J lost 7 bases, with 14 bases between them. Germline CDR1 is SGHTA and CDR2 is FQGNSA. CDR3 bases: TGTGCCAGCAGCCTCCTATCAAAAAGGACCCAGTACTTC. This codes for CASSLLSKRTQYF.

There are a few counts of this clonotype. The CDR3 sequence: CSARDVRGAAYEQYF. CDR3 DNA sequence: TGCAGTGCTAGAGATGTGCGGGGGGCGGCCTACGAGCAGTACTTC. The V call is TRBV20-1, the J call TRBJ2-7; 8 nucleotides agree with TRBD2. CDR1 and CDR2 from the germline V gene are DFQATT and SNEGSKA (reference sequence). Germline trimming cut 0 bases from V and 2 bases from J; bases unmatched to any gene: 6. The length of the CDR3 is 15 residues.